This T cell receptor (beta chain) was retrieved from a study of technical replicates of blood from a few donors. The assay was immunoSEQ multiplex PCR, and TCRdb's table has in-frame clones only and misses some. The sample holds about 69,000 clones, 80% to 90% seen once. With 4 bases clipped from V and 1 base from J, the junction kept 5 bases outside the gene matches. The germline V gene encodes CDR1 LGHNA and CDR2 YSLEER. The CDR3 consists of 16 residues. This clone came up a few times. This receptor was obtained from a human donor in good health. Some clones in this sample may be carry-over from other donors' samples. Source material: PBMCs. V is TRBV4-3 and J is TRBJ2-1; 9 bases line up with TRBD2. The CDR3 protein is CASSPRLAGSYNEQFF. CDR3 nucleotide sequence: TGCGCCAGCAGCCCCCGGCTAGCGGGATCCTACAATGAGCAGTTCTTC.